The text below deals with one T cell receptor (beta chain). Its cognate antigen is unknown. CDR1 is DFQATT and CDR2 is SNEGSKA in the germline V gene (reference sequence). Germline trimming cut 4 bases from V and 1 base from J; bases unmatched to any gene: 8. CDR3 length: 16 residues. Unique-molecular-identifier-tagged TCR beta cDNA libraries were used. Out of roughly 0.95 to 11 million T cells, hundreds of thousands of cDNA molecules were generated. TCRdb ran MiXCR on the PCR reads and lists one entry per CDR3 protein. Of around 770,000 distinct CDR3 sequences listed, around 42% are singletons. The data belong to a study of post-analysis software for immune sequencing data. General study results and limits: Patients used five TRBV segments, including TRBV5-6, TRBV5-1 and TRBV20-1, more often than controls. Versus controls, multiple sclerosis patients showed significantly lower diversity (normalized Chao1).

Sequenced: blood. This TCR came from a girl between 5 and 17 years old with multiple sclerosis. V usage is TRBV20-1 and J usage is TRBJ2-3, with TRBD2 matching 10 bases. The CDR3, as DNA: TGCAGTGCTATCGCTAGCGGGGGCAGGGGCACAGATACGCAGTATTTT. Translation: CSAIASGGRGTDTQYF.